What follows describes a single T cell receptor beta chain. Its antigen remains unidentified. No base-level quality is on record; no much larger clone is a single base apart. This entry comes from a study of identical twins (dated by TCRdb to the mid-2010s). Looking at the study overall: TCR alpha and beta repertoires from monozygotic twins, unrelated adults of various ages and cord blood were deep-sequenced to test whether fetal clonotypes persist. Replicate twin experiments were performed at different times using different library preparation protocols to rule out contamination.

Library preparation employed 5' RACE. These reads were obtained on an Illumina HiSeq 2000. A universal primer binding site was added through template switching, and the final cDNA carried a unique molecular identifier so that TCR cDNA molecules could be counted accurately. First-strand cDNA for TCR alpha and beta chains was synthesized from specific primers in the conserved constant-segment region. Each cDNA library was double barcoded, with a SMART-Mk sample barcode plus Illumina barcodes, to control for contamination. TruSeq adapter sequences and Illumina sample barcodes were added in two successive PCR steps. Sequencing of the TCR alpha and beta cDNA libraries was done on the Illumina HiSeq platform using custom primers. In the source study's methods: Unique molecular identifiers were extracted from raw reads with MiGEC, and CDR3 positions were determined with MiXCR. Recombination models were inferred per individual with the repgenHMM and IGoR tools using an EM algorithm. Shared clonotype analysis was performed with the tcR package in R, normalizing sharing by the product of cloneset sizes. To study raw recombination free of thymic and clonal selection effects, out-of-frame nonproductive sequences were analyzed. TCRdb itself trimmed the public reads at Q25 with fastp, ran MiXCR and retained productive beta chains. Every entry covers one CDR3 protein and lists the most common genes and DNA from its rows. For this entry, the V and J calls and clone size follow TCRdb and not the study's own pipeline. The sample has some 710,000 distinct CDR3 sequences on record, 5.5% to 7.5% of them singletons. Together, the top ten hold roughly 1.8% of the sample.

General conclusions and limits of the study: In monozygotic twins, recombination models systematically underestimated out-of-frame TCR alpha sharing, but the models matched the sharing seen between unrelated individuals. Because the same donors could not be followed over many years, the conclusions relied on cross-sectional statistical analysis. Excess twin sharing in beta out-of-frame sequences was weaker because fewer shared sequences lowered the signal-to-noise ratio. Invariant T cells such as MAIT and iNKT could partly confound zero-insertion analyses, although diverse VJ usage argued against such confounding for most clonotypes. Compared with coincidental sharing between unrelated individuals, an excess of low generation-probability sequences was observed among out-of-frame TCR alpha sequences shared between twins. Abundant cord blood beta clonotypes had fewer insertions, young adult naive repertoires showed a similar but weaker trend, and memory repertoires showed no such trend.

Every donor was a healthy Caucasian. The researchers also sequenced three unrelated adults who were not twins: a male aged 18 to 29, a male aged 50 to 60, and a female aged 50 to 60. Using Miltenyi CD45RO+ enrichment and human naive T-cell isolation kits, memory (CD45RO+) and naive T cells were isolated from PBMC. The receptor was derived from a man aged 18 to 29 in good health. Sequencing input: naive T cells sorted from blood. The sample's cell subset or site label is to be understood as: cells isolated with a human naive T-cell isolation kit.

The encoded CDR3 is CASSFVWEDRTGELFF. The DNA is TGTGCCAGCAGTTTTGTTTGGGAGGATAGGACCGGGGAGCTGTTTTTT. The chain uses TRBV27 and TRBJ2-2; TRBD2 is a possible D gene, resting on 6 matching bases. V is reduced by 3 bases and J by 5 bases, leaving a spacing of 16 bases between them. Sequences MNHEY (CDR1) and SMNVEV (CDR2) are obtained from the germline V gene (reference sequence). The CDR3 numbers 16 residues from cysteine through phenylalanine. The DNA shown is the 48-base CDR3, in frame from base 1.